This T cell receptor (beta chain) appears in the sequencing data of a study of shared clonotypes between healthy human individuals. V lost 3 bases and J lost 6, with 24 bases in between. This CDR3 comprises 17 residues. Germline V gene lookup returns CDR1 SGHRS and CDR2 YFSETQ. Remarks on this clone: The antigen is unknown.

Notes on the study in general: The diversity represented, both genetic and in exposure history, was limited by few donors. Depth was large, yet rarefaction showed that sorted-subset sequencing was incomplete.

This table comes from immunoSEQ multiplex PCR, and its TCRdb copy is limited to in-frame clones, with some not included. The sample includes millions of clones, approximately 93% of them seen just once. Sequenced input: naive CD4+ T cells from PBMCs. Specified subset: CD45RA+ positively selected. This clonotype was sampled from a man between 18 and 29 years old in good health. Some clones in this sample may be carry-over from other donors' samples. The chain employs TRBV5-1 and TRBJ1-2; D not resolved. CDR3 amino acids: CASSYRGEGSRSDGYTF. In DNA, the CDR3 is TGCGCCAGCAGCTATCGGGGAGAGGGCAGTCGCTCCGATGGCTACACCTTC. Using reference TRBV5-1 and TRBJ1-2 for the parts outside the CDR3, the full variable domain is KAGVTQTPRYLIKTRGQQVTLSCSPISGHRSVSWYQQTPGQGLQFLFEYFSETQRNKGNFPGRFSGRQFSNSRSEMNVSTLELGDSALYLCASSYRGEGSRSDGYTFGSGTRLTVV.